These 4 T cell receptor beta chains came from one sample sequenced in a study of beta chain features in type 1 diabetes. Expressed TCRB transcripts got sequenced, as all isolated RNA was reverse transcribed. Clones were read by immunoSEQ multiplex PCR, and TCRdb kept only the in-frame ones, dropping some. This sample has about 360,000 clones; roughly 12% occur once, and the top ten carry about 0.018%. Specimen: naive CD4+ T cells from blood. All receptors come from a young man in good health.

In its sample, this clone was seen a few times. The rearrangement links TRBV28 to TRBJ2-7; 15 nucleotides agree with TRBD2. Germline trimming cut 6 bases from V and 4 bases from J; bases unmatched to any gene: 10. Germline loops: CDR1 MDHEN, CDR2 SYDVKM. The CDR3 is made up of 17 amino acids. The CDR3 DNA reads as TGTGCCAGCAGCAAAACCGGGACTAGCGGGAGGCCGTACGAGCAGTACTTC. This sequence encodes CASSKTGTSGRPYEQYF.

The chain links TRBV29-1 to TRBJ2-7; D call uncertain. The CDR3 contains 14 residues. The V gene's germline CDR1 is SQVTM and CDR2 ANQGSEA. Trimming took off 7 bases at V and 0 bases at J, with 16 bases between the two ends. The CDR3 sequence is CSAAPRESSYEQYF. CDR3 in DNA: TGCAGCGCCGCCCCGCGAGAGAGCTCCTACGAGCAGTACTTC.

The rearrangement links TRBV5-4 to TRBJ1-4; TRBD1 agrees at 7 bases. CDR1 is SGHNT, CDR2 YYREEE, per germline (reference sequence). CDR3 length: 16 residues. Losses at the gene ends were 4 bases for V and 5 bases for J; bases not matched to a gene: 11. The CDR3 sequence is CASSQDRDSRNEKLFF. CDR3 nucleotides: TGTGCCAGCAGCCAAGATCGGGACAGTCGAAATGAAAAACTGTTTTTT.

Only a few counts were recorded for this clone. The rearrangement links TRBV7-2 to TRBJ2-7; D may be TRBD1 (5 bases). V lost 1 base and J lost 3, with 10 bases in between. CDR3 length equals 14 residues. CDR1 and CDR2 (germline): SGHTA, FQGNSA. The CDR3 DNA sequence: TGTGCCAGCAGCTTAGGACAGTTAAACTACGAGCAGTACTTC. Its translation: CASSLGQLNYEQYF.